This TCR beta chain was recorded in a study of blood T cell repertoires in COVID-19. The overall study: Whether acute or convalescent, the COVID-19 samples came from the United States, Italy and Spain. PBMCs, B-cell-depleted T cells, or T cells provided the cDNA or gDNA that made up the material.

CDR1 is SQVTM, CDR2 ANQGSEA, per germline. Trimming left V 8 bases short and J 7 bases short, with 14 bases between. CDR3 length equals 12 residues. As processed by the authors: Amplified reference gene primers provided the basis for estimating nucleated cell counts. Data came from immunoSEQ multiplex PCR; TCRdb stores just in-frame clones and leaves some out. D and trimming were read from the DNA, whereas the V and J calls and clone size are those reported in that table. Among around 140,000 clones listed, over 75% were seen once. The sample was peripheral blood. The clonotype comes from a man in his 70s with active COVID-19. The V gene is TRBV29-1, the J gene TRBJ1-4; D perhaps matches TRBD1 (6 bases). CDR3 coding DNA: TGCAGCCCCGGAGGGGGGGGTGAAAAACTGTTTTTT. Protein sequence: CSPGGGGEKLFF.